This T cell receptor beta chain was found in a study of CD8 T cells in ankylosing spondylitis. Study-level points and caveats: About 8 highly homologous variants made up a TCR beta motif, and this motif appeared characteristic of ankylosing spondylitis blood.

With respect to this clonotype: The antigen remains undetermined.

This CDR3 region has 13 residues. Germline CDR1 is MGHDK and CDR2 is SYGVNS. V was trimmed by 4 bases and J by 4 bases, leaving 7 bases between them. MiXCR, run by TCRdb on the 5' RACE reads, gives a single entry per CDR3 protein. The sample lists 100,000 to 150,000 distinct CDR3 sequences, roughly 18% occurring once. The J gene is TRBJ2-2, the V gene TRBV25-1, with a tentative D call TRBD2 (6 bases). Source material: blood, either unsorted or a sorted T cell fraction (not recorded which). This receptor was identified in a male donor with ankylosing spondylitis. The CDR3 sequence: CASSARGTGELFF. CDR3 nucleotides: TGTGCCAGCAGTGCGCGGGGCACCGGGGAGCTGTTTTTT.